Each of the 24 T cell receptor beta chains below was sequenced from the same sample in a study of identical twins. TCRdb re-called the 5' RACE reads with MiXCR, one entry per CDR3 protein. The sample includes 540,000 or so distinct CDR3 sequences, about a fifth of them seen just once. These data were also filed under a second study, of yellow fever vaccine responses in identical twins.

Sequencing input: CD4+ T cells sorted from blood. All receptors derive from a woman younger than 30 in good health.

In its sample, this clonotype was seen once. This chain connects TRBV7-9 to TRBJ2-5; 7 bases fit TRBD1. The ends lost 5 bases at V and 2 bases at J; junction bases unmatched: 8. Germline V gives CDR1 SEHNR, CDR2 FQNEAQ (reference sequence). The CDR3 is made up of 15 amino acids. The CDR3 spells CASSPDRVPQETQYF. The CDR3 nucleotides read TGTGCCAGCAGCCCCGACAGGGTGCCACAAGAGACCCAGTACTTC. The variable domain in full, completed from reference TRBV7-9 and TRBJ2-5, reads DTGVSQNPRHKITKRGQNVTFRCDPISEHNRLYWYRQTLGQGPEFLTYFQNEAQLEKSRLLSDRFSAERPKGSFSTLEIQRTEQGDSAMYLCASSPDRVPQETQYFGPGTRLLVL.

This clonotype has only a few counts. The chain is built from TRBV19 and TRBJ1-5; D not resolved. The V gene lost 5 bases and the J gene lost 2 bases, with 10 bases spanning the gap. The CDR3 runs to 14 residues. Germline values: CDR1 LNHDA, CDR2 SQIVND (reference sequence). The CDR3 here is CASSWGSGNQPQHF. The CDR3 DNA sequence: TGTGCCAGTAGTTGGGGATCGGGCAATCAGCCCCAGCATTTT.

This clonotype turned up a few times. The chain couples TRBV11-2 to TRBJ2-7; 11 bases fit TRBD1. The germline gives CDR1 SGHAT, CDR2 FQNNGV. The CDR3 has 16 residues. V was clipped by 5 bases and J by 4 bases; unmatched bases: 10. DNA of the CDR3: TGTGCCAGCAGCAGGTCCGGGACAGGGGGTACTTACGAGCAGTACTTC. This sequence encodes CASSRSGTGGTYEQYF.

This clonotype was picked up a small number of times. The genes are TRBV29-1 and TRBJ2-1; D might be TRBD2 (5 bases). Deletions cut 8 bases from V and 8 bases from J, with 22 bases between. Germline V gene lookup returns CDR1 SQVTM and CDR2 ANQGSEA. The CDR3 contains 14 residues. The DNA for the CDR3 is TGCAGCACCACCGACCCGCAGTCCGGGGATGAGCAGTTCTTC. Its translation is CSTTDPQSGDEQFF.

The CDR3 bases are TGTGCCAGCAGCCGGGACCTAGCCTTTCCAGAGACCCAGTACTTC. It translates to CASSRDLAFPETQYF. The chain is built from TRBV6-1 and TRBJ2-5; D could derive from TRBD1 or TRBD2 (5 bases each). The CDR3 contains 15 residues. Trimming removed 6 bases at V and 4 bases at J, with 18 bases between. The germline gives CDR1 MNHNS, CDR2 SASEGT.

This clonotype showed up just a few times. This may be a read error, as it is one base from a much larger clone. This chain connects TRBV6-6 to TRBJ1-1; no definite D call. CDR1 and CDR2 from the germline V gene are MNHNY and SVGAGI (reference sequence). CDR3 size: 12 residues. The germline V and J ends were trimmed by 6 bases and 2 bases, with 7 bases remaining between them. Written as DNA, the CDR3 is TGTGCCAGCAGCCAGGACAACACTGAAGCTTTCTTT. Encoded protein: CASSQDNTEAFF.

The gene calls are TRBV5-1 and TRBJ2-7; 8 nucleotides agree with TRBD1. Germline loops: CDR1 SGHRS, CDR2 YFSETQ. Trimming at V came to 5 bases and at J to 2 bases, leaving 9 bases not matched to a gene. This CDR3 spans 15 amino acids. CDR3 sequence: CASSGQGGRAYEQYF. The CDR3 region has the DNA TGCGCCAGCAGTGGACAGGGAGGTAGGGCCTACGAGCAGTACTTC.

J is TRBJ2-7 and V is TRBV18, with TRBD1 matching 10 bases. CDR1 and CDR2 from the germline V gene are KGHSH and LQKENI. The V segment lost 6 bases and the J segment 6 bases; nucleotides outside the gene matches: 8. This CDR3 has 14 amino acids. For the CDR3, the DNA is TGTGCCAGCTCGCCGGGACAGGGGAGATTCGAGCAGTACGTC. Protein: CASSPGQGRFEQYV.

This clonotype came up a few times. The V gene is TRBV12-3 or TRBV12-4, the J gene TRBJ2-3; maybe TRBD1 (6 bases). The CDR3 consists of 18 residues. V was shortened by 3 bases and J by 1 base, with 20 bases between the two germline ends. The CDR3 DNA reads TGTGCCAGCAGTTTCGGGCAGGGGCTGAGAGGGGGCACAGATACGCAGTATTTT. Its protein product is CASSFGQGLRGGTDTQYF.

The CDR3 nucleotides are TGTGCCAGCAGCTTAGACCTTGGAACCCCTTACGATTCCTACAATGAGCAGTTCTTC. Amino acids: CASSLDLGTPYDSYNEQFF. The genes are TRBV7-6 and TRBJ2-1, with no clear D. With 1 base removed from V and 1 base from J, the gap between germline ends came to 20 bases. There are 19 residues in the CDR3. CDR1 SGHVS and CDR2 FNYEAQ come from the germline V gene.

Ten or more counts support this clonotype. The genes are TRBV20-1 and TRBJ2-7; 14 nucleotides agree with TRBD2. This CDR3 has 16 residues. Germline trimming cut 2 bases from V and 3 bases from J; bases unmatched to any gene: 6. The germline V gene encodes CDR1 DFQATT and CDR2 SNEGSKA (reference sequence). CDR3 nucleotide sequence: TGCAGTGCTAGACAAACGGGGACTAGCGGGAGCTACGAGCAGTACTTC. Translated: CSARQTGTSGSYEQYF.

The J gene is TRBJ2-3, the V gene TRBV7-9, with 15 bases aligning to TRBD2. The germline V gene has CDR1 SEHNR and CDR2 FQNEAQ (reference sequence). The CDR3 runs to 16 residues. V gave up 5 bases and J gave up 5 bases; unmatched junction bases: 5. CDR3 coding DNA: TGTGCCAGCAGCCGGACTAGCGGGGGGGCTAGAGATACGCAGTATTTT. It encodes CASSRTSGGARDTQYF. Full variable domain (remainder filled in from reference TRBV7-9 and TRBJ2-3): DTGVSQNPRHKITKRGQNVTFRCDPISEHNRLYWYRQTLGQGPEFLTYFQNEAQLEKSRLLSDRFSAERPKGSFSTLEIQRTEQGDSAMYLCASSRTSGGARDTQYFGPGTRLTVL.

The chain employs TRBV9 and TRBJ2-1; TRBD2 matches at 10 bases. Germline V gene lookup returns CDR1 SGDLS and CDR2 YYNGEE. Losses at the gene ends were 4 bases for V and 5 bases for J; bases not matched to a gene: 9. The length of the CDR3 is 16 residues. Here the CDR3 reads CASSLRTSGANNEQFF. The CDR3 nucleotides read TGTGCCAGCAGCCTGAGGACTAGCGGAGCTAACAATGAGCAGTTCTTC.

The gene calls are TRBV6-1 and TRBJ2-7; possibly TRBD1 for D (6 bases). The CDR3 consists of 16 residues. V lost 0 bases to trimming and J lost 3 bases, with 15 bases between them. CDR1 MNHNS and CDR2 SASEGT come from the germline V gene. CDR3 in amino acids: CASSEALGTTNYEQYV. The CDR3 DNA follows: TGTGCCAGCAGTGAAGCTCTCGGGACAACTAACTACGAGCAGTACGTC.

The chain combines TRBV6-5 with TRBJ2-7, with 14 bases identical to TRBD2. The CDR3 extends over 18 amino acids. Losses at the gene ends were 2 bases for V and 1 base for J; bases not matched to a gene: 7. Germline V gene sequence: CDR1 MNHEY, CDR2 SVGAGI. For the CDR3, the DNA is TGTGCCAGCAGTTACGCCGGGACTAGCGGGAGCGTTTCCTACGAGCAGTACTTC. Translated, it gives CASSYAGTSGSVSYEQYF.

In this sample, this clonotype turned up a few times. CDR3 sequence: CASSEGAGYTNEQFF. CDR3 DNA: TGTGCCAGCAGTGAAGGGGCGGGCTATACCAATGAGCAGTTCTTC. This rearrangement joins TRBV2 to TRBJ2-1, with D possibly matching TRBD2 (5 bases). From germline, CDR1 is SNHLY and CDR2 FYNNEI. The CDR3 is 15 amino acids. Between the trimmed V and J ends, which lost 1 base and 6 bases, there was a span of 13 bases.

In this sample, this clonotype turned up a few times. The genes are TRBV6-5 and TRBJ2-3, with a tentative D call TRBD2 (6 bases). The CDR3 is 12 residues long. With 9 bases removed from V and 9 bases from J, the gap between germline ends came to 16 bases. In germline, CDR1 is MNHEY, CDR2 SVGAGI. The CDR3 region has the DNA TGTGCCAGTTCGGTGGTGGCGGGAACGCAGTATTTT. As protein: CASSVVAGTQYF.

The chain links TRBV20-1 to TRBJ2-5; a weak D match, TRBD2 (5 bases). The CDR3 sequence is 15 residues long. Germline V gene sequence: CDR1 DFQATT, CDR2 SNEGSKA (reference sequence). Trimming removed 0 bases at V and 2 bases at J, with 13 bases between. The CDR3 spells CSARDVMGVQETQYF. As DNA, the CDR3 is TGCAGTGCTAGAGATGTTATGGGAGTTCAAGAGACCCAGTACTTC.

There are a few counts of this clonotype. The chain employs TRBV10-3 and TRBJ1-4, with D perhaps matching TRBD1 (5 bases). V lost 4 bases, J lost 5 bases, and 14 bases lay in between. In germline, CDR1 is ENHRY, CDR2 SYGVKD. The CDR3 extends over 15 amino acids. CDR3 residues: CAISGGTGLNEKLFF. As DNA, the CDR3 is TGTGCCATCAGTGGGGGAACGGGACTGAATGAAAAACTGTTTTTT.

The chain uses TRBV20-1 and TRBJ1-1, with D unresolved. The CDR3 has 15 residues. CDR1 is DFQATT, CDR2 SNEGSKA, per germline (reference sequence). Trimming took 1 base from V and 0 from J, leaving 12 bases between them. Here the CDR3 reads CSARAVEGMNTEAFF. CDR3 DNA sequence: TGCAGTGCTAGAGCAGTAGAGGGAATGAACACTGAAGCTTTCTTT.

J is TRBJ2-2 and V is TRBV24-1; 10 bases map to TRBD2. V lost 5 bases to trimming and J lost 6 bases; unmatched junction nucleotides: 14. Germline values: CDR1 KGHDR, CDR2 SFDVKD. This CDR3 has 18 amino acids. CDR3 in DNA: TGTGCCACCAGTGTACCACCTGGCCTAGCGGGAGACTCCGGGGAGCTGTTTTTT. Protein product: CATSVPPGLAGDSGELFF.

This chain uses TRBV6-5 with TRBJ2-1, with 11 positions matching TRBD2. The germline CDR1 and CDR2 sequences are MNHEY and SVGAGI. The CDR3 sequence is 18 residues long. V lost 0 bases, J lost 0 bases, and 4 bases stayed unmatched. The CDR3 DNA reads TGTGCCAGCAGTTACTCGACTAGCGGGGTAAGCTCCTACAATGAGCAGTTCTTC. Its protein product is CASSYSTSGVSSYNEQFF.

The chain joins TRBV15 to TRBJ1-2; a possible D gene is TRBD1 (6 bases). CDR1 LNHNV and CDR2 YYDKDF come from the germline V gene (reference sequence). V gave up 0 bases and J gave up 4 bases, with 15 bases separating them. The CDR3 is 16 residues long. CDR3 DNA sequence: TGTGCCACCAGCAGAGATCAGGCAGGGGAGGCCTATGGCTACACCTTC. Its protein is CATSRDQAGEAYGYTF.

This clonotype showed up just a few times. This chain links TRBV2 with TRBJ1-4; possibly TRBD1 for D (5 bases). This CDR3 has 14 amino acids. Per the germline V gene, CDR1 is SNHLY and CDR2 is FYNNEI. V shed 8 bases and J shed 6 bases, with 16 bases lying between them. CDR3 sequence reads: CASGISGLHEKLFF. As DNA, the CDR3 is TGTGCCAGCGGGATATCAGGGTTACATGAAAAACTGTTTTTT.